The rows below give T cell receptor beta chains drawn from one sample of a study of blood T cell repertoires in COVID-19. Clones were read by immunoSEQ multiplex PCR, and TCRdb kept only the in-frame ones, dropping some. The table includes some 220,000 clones, 85% to 90% detected once. The sample consisted of PBMCs or T cells enriched from blood (not recorded which). The receptors stem from a woman aged 18 to 35 in a cohort exposed to, infected with or recovered from COVID-19 (not recorded which). Each CDR3 is given without its conserved first and last residue.

len	v_gene	j_gene	CDR3aa
11	TRBV10-3	TRBJ1-4	AIKASTNEKLF
12	TRBV19	TRBJ2-1	ASNREGLGNEQF
14	TRBV11-3	TRBJ1-6	ASSLRTGGSNSPLH
13	TRBV19	TRBJ2-1	ASSSTGTRSREQF
13	TRBV9	TRBJ2-5	ASSPRDSFVETQY
12	TRBV11-2	TRBJ1-4	ASSSWAEDEKLF
13	TRBV19	TRBJ2-1	ARGGTAHSYNEQF
13	TRBV5-8	TRBJ1-2	ASSQSSGGFYGYT
11	TRBV3-1/TRBV3-2	TRBJ2-2	ASSFTGTGELF
10	TRBV15	TRBJ2-7	ATGTSSYEQY
13	TRBV6-1	TRBJ1-2	ASSETVGVNYGYT
11	TRBV18	TRBJ1-1	ASSSGGGTEAF
12	TRBV5-6	TRBJ1-2	ASIPGDQKYGYT
14	TRBV7-9	TRBJ2-1	ASIALTRHYYNEQF
12	TRBV11-2	TRBJ2-7	ASSLGGRLYEQY
12	TRBV19	TRBJ1-4	ASSLGAEDEKLF
14	TRBV6-5	TRBJ2-7	ASSYNSAVGSYEQY
10	TRBV12-5	TRBJ1-5	ASAGSNQPQH
13	TRBV19	TRBJ2-7	ASSFFSGTSYEQY
13	TRBV30	TRBJ2-3	AASWGGTSTDTQY
14	TRBV4-2	TRBJ2-7	ASSQDRGDLSYEQY
15	TRBV3-1/TRBV3-2	TRBJ2-2	ASSPDRGLAGAGELF
12	TRBV27	TRBJ1-2	ASSPSGAIYGYT
11	TRBV12-3/TRBV12-4	TRBJ1-2	ASSPGEGQGYT
13	TRBV7-9	TRBJ2-7	ASSLEGGRAGEQY
11	TRBV7-3	TRBJ2-1	ASSLGQANEQF
13	TRBV19	TRBJ2-1	ASSKLAGGYNEQF
12	TRBV6-5	TRBJ2-7	ASSYRTFSYEQY
14	TRBV2	TRBJ1-4	ASSEIQAGSNEKLF
14	TRBV15	TRBJ1-5	ATSRDKNIGNQPQH
12	TRBV5-8	TRBJ2-2	ASSPLLDTGELF
15	TRBV5-4	TRBJ2-5	ASSLAPGRGGQETQY
10	TRBV3-1/TRBV3-2	TRBJ2-5	ASSPREETQY
13	TRBV19	TRBJ1-5	ASTSSPGGNQPQH
14	TRBV5-4	TRBJ2-7	ASSLEGAGGSYEQY
13	TRBV24-1	TRBJ1-3	ATSDPQGSGNTIY
10	TRBV28	TRBJ2-3	ASSLPGDTQY
14	TRBV4-1	TRBJ1-1	ASSQPLNRGVTEAF
12	TRBV5-6	TRBJ2-5	ASSLRVDLETQY
13	TRBV18	TRBJ1-2	ASSLDRLQNYGYT
13	TRBV27	TRBJ2-1	ASAFLVGGQIEQF
12	TRBV18	TRBJ1-1	ASSPLDSPTEAF
14	TRBV5-5	TRBJ2-7	ASSRSSGGLSYEQY
10	TRBV5-8	TRBJ1-4	ASSLDGEKLF
13	TRBV19	TRBJ1-2	ASSIQGQSGYGYT
12	TRBV4-1	TRBJ2-7	ASSQEFVSYEQY
12	TRBV2	TRBJ2-1	ASSSRGTDNEQF
12	TRBV2	TRBJ1-6	ASSVTVGNSPLH
12	TRBV19	TRBJ2-7	ASSIGVRIYEQY
13	TRBV19	TRBJ1-1	ASSIGGLGAPEAF
12	TRBV6-5	TRBJ2-1	ASKRAGGLLEQF
16	TRBV28	TRBJ2-6	ASSLSLGRYSGANVLT
10	TRBV5-6	TRBJ1-1	ASSLGGRLAF
11	TRBV12-3/TRBV12-4	TRBJ1-1	ASSGQSGTEAF
11	TRBV19	TRBJ1-5	ASRERSNQPQH
15	TRBV7-2	TRBJ2-7	ASSAPDPREASYEQY